The 15 T cell receptor beta chains in this list originate from one sample, sequenced in a study of identical twins. TCRdb processed the 5' RACE reads anew with MiXCR; each CDR3 protein has one entry. This table has 600,000 to 800,000 distinct CDR3 sequences, 21% appearing once. This sample was also put to use in a study of T cells expressing NK-cell markers.

The source material was PBMCs. The receptors here all came from a woman aged 18-29 years in good health.

The gene calls are TRBV5-1 and TRBJ2-3; 8 bases agree with TRBD2. The CDR3 sequence is 18 residues long. The germline gives CDR1 SGHRS, CDR2 YFSETQ. V gave up 5 bases and J gave up 1 base; unmatched junction bases: 15. The CDR3 region is CASRFTGGSHAGTDTQYF. Written as DNA, the CDR3 is TGCGCCAGCAGATTCACGGGGGGGTCCCACGCAGGCACAGATACGCAGTATTTT.

The table lists this clonotype with a few counts. The chain couples TRBV20-1 to TRBJ1-1, with 10 bases that match TRBD1. The CDR3 runs to 14 residues. Per the germline V gene, CDR1 is DFQATT and CDR2 is SNEGSKA (reference sequence). V dropped 3 bases and J dropped 0; count of bases not matched to a gene: 1. The CDR3 coding sequence is TGCAGTGCTAGCGACAGGGGGCTGAACACTGAAGCTTTCTTT. Translated: CSASDRGLNTEAFF.

This clonotype has only a few counts. The CDR3 spells CSARNPRTGSYEQYF. CDR3 nucleotide sequence: TGCAGTGCTAGAAATCCCCGGACAGGGTCCTACGAGCAGTACTTC. The chain uses TRBV20-1 and TRBJ2-7, with 8 bases lining up with TRBD1. This CDR3 spans 15 amino acids. Germline CDR1 is DFQATT and CDR2 is SNEGSKA (reference sequence). J lost 1 base, V lost 2 bases, and 7 bases had no gene match.

This clonotype was observed a few times. The V call is TRBV29-1, the J call TRBJ2-7, with D tentatively TRBD2 (6 bases). V was clipped by 6 bases and J by 2 bases, with 17 bases between them. CDR3 length: 14 amino acids. Germline CDR1 SQVTM, CDR2 ANQGSEA. The CDR3, as DNA: TGCAGCGTCGTTCGCGGGGAAAGACCCTACGAGCAGTACTTC. Translated: CSVVRGERPYEQYF.

In this sample, this clonotype turned up many times. The V call is TRBV5-1, the J call TRBJ2-1; the D is unclear. Trimming took 2 bases from V and 4 from J, leaving 4 bases between them. From germline, CDR1 is SGHRS and CDR2 YFSETQ. This CDR3 has 12 amino acids. The CDR3 here is CASSFTYNEQFF. The DNA of the CDR3 is TGCGCCAGCAGCTTCACGTACAATGAGCAGTTCTTC.

This clonotype was seen a single time. The chain combines TRBV12-3 or TRBV12-4 with TRBJ2-7; TRBD1 matches 9 bases. The CDR3 loop spans 17 amino acids. The V gene end was trimmed by 5 bases and the J gene end by 6 bases; junction bases not matched to a gene: 17. The CDR3 nucleotides read TGTGCCAGCAGTCCGGCCCTACAGGGGGCAGTGATCGGCGAGCAGTACTTC. Translation: CASSPALQGAVIGEQYF.

The CDR3 coding sequence is TGCGCCAGCAGCCAGGACAGGGGGGACACCTACGAGCAGTACTTC. Translating gives CASSQDRGDTYEQYF. V usage is TRBV4-3 and J usage is TRBJ2-7; 10 bases line up with TRBD1. Germline trimming cut 3 bases from V and 2 bases from J; bases unmatched to any gene: 4. CDR1 LGHNA and CDR2 YSLEER come from the germline V gene. This CDR3 contains 15 residues.

This clonotype was detected many times. The chain recombines TRBV3-1 with TRBJ2-3; TRBD2 agrees at 12 bases. Germline loops: CDR1 LGHDT, CDR2 YNNKEL (reference sequence). The CDR3 spans 18 residues. The V and J ends lost 1 base and 0 bases, in that order; junction bases with no gene match: 5. This CDR3 is CASSQALGTSGSTDTQYF. CDR3 coding DNA: TGTGCCAGCAGCCAAGCTCTCGGGACTAGCGGGAGCACAGATACGCAGTATTTT.

The rearrangement uses TRBV5-4 and TRBJ2-5; 9 nucleotides align to TRBD2. V shed 4 bases, J shed 3 bases, and the junction held 4 bases outside the gene matches. The CDR3 extends over 14 amino acids. The V gene's germline CDR1 is SGHNT and CDR2 YYREEE (reference sequence). This CDR3 is CASSRSGGKETQYF. As DNA, the CDR3 is TGTGCCAGCAGCCGGAGCGGGGGGAAAGAGACCCAGTACTTC.

This sequence joins TRBV12-3 or TRBV12-4 and TRBJ2-1; D is uncertain. The CDR3 contains 12 residues. V shed 5 bases and J shed 9 bases, with 11 bases lying between them. The CDR3 loop reads CASSLTAVEQFF. The CDR3 region has the DNA TGTGCCAGCAGTCTTACGGCGGTTGAGCAGTTCTTC.

In its sample, this clonotype was seen many times. The chain is built from TRBV6-5 and TRBJ2-1, with 9 bases lining up with TRBD1. The J segment lost 7 bases and the V segment lost 0 bases, leaving 13 bases of the junction unmatched. The V gene's germline CDR1 is MNHEY and CDR2 SVGAGI. CDR3 size: 18 residues. CDR3 region: CASSYSLREDRGGNEQFF. CDR3 in DNA: TGTGCCAGCAGTTACTCGCTCCGGGAAGACAGGGGGGGAAATGAGCAGTTCTTC.

The chain recombines TRBV20-1 with TRBJ2-3; D call uncertain. Germline lookup yields CDR1 DFQATT and CDR2 SNEGSKA (reference sequence). This CDR3 is 13 amino acids long. V lost 0 bases and J 3 bases, leaving 7 bases between the germline ends. The CDR3 loop is CSAREVPTDTQYF. In nucleotides, the CDR3 is TGCAGTGCTAGAGAGGTCCCTACAGATACGCAGTATTTT.

This clonotype was picked up many times. The genes are TRBV12-3 or TRBV12-4 and TRBJ1-1; the D gene is possibly TRBD1 (5 bases). Trimming took 1 base from V and 8 from J, leaving 8 bases between them. The CDR3 loop spans 12 amino acids. This CDR3 is CASSLVRAEAFF. As DNA, the CDR3 is TGTGCCAGCAGTTTAGTCAGGGCGGAAGCTTTCTTT.

The chain links TRBV12-5 to TRBJ1-1, with 10 bases aligning to TRBD1. The length of the CDR3 is 13 residues. Germline-derived CDR1 and CDR2 are LGHNT and FRNRAP. J lost 5 bases, V lost 6 bases, and 3 bases had no gene match. The CDR3 bases are TGTGCTAGTGGGGCGGGACAGGGGACTGAAGCTTTCTTT. Translated: CASGAGQGTEAFF.

This clonotype was seen a few times. This chain joins TRBV7-6 and TRBJ2-6; D gene unclear. V lost 2 bases and J lost 0, with 11 bases in between. CDR3 size: 17 residues. CDR1 SGHVS and CDR2 FNYEAQ come from the germline V gene. CDR3 residues: CASSLPQPYSGANVLTF. The CDR3 coding sequence is TGTGCCAGCAGCTTACCCCAGCCTTACTCTGGGGCCAACGTCCTGACTTTC.